Presented here are 20 T cell receptor beta chains from one specimen sequenced in a study of cytomegalovirus exposure and HLA in healthy donors. Sequenced by immunoSEQ multiplex PCR; TCRdb stores in-frame clones only, minus some. The sample records more than 80,000 clones, around 96% being singletons. Sequencing input: PBMCs. The source of these receptors is a young woman in good health and CMV-seronegative.

This chain joins TRBV9 and TRBJ1-5, with 7 bases fitting TRBD1. V shed 3 bases, J shed 0 bases, and the junction held 3 bases outside the gene matches. Germline loops: CDR1 SGDLS, CDR2 YYNGEE. The CDR3 has 15 residues. CDR3 nucleotide sequence: TGTGCCAGCAGCGACGGACAGGCTAGCAATCAGCCCCAGCATTTT. Amino acids: CASSDGQASNQPQHF.

This sequence joins TRBV6-5 and TRBJ1-2; TRBD1 is a possible D gene (6 bases). Germline values: CDR1 MNHEY, CDR2 SVGAGI. V lost 5 bases and J lost 5, with 15 bases in between. The CDR3 length is 14 residues. Here the CDR3 reads CASSNAGTPYGYTF. The CDR3 DNA is TGTGCCAGCAGTAACGCCGGGACACCATATGGCTACACCTTC.

CDR3 residues: CASSLRGWVRNEQFF. CDR3 nucleotide sequence: TGCGCCAGCAGCTTGCGGGGGTGGGTACGCAATGAGCAGTTCTTC. The chain links TRBV5-1 to TRBJ2-1; perhaps TRBD2 as D (6 bases). Deletions cut 1 base from V and 6 bases from J, with 14 bases between. Germline V lookup: CDR1 SGHRS, CDR2 YFSETQ. The CDR3 consists of 15 residues.

In this sample, this clone turned up once. The chain employs TRBV5-1 and TRBJ2-7; TRBD2 agrees at 9 bases. J was trimmed by 4 bases and V by 2 bases; bases with no gene match: 4. The CDR3 contains 14 residues. Germline CDR1 SGHRS, CDR2 YFSETQ. The DNA of the CDR3 is TGCGCCAGCAGCTTCGGGACTAGCCTTTACGAGCAGTACTTC. Protein sequence: CASSFGTSLYEQYF.

V and J are TRBV25-1 and TRBJ2-1; maybe TRBD2 (6 bases). V lost 0 bases and J 4 bases, leaving 13 bases between the germline ends. The CDR3 has 16 amino acids. Per the germline V gene, CDR1 is MGHDK and CDR2 is SYGVNS. The CDR3 loop is CASSEYNGREYNEQFF. DNA for the CDR3: TGTGCCAGCAGTGAATATAACGGGAGAGAATACAATGAGCAGTTCTTC.

The rearrangement uses TRBV19 and TRBJ1-2; 11 bases line up with TRBD1. Germline-derived CDR1 and CDR2 are LNHDA and SQIVND (reference sequence). V dropped 7 bases and J dropped 5; count of bases not matched to a gene: 12. This CDR3 spans 16 amino acids. The CDR3 loop is CASTPERTGGGYGYTF. The CDR3 DNA reads as TGTGCCAGTACCCCCGAACGGACAGGGGGCGGGTATGGCTACACCTTC.

The rearrangement uses TRBV2 and TRBJ1-2, with D maybe TRBD1 (5 bases). Per the germline V gene, CDR1 is SNHLY and CDR2 is FYNNEI. The CDR3 has 10 residues. Trimming stripped 11 bases from V and 7 bases from J, with 11 bases between. In DNA form, the CDR3 reads TGTGCCGCACAGGAGGGTGGCTACACCTTC. This encodes CAAQEGGYTF.

The V gene is TRBV11-2, the J gene TRBJ2-7; the match to TRBD2 covers 7 bases. Germline values: CDR1 SGHAT, CDR2 FQNNGV. The CDR3 runs to 13 residues. With V trimmed by 5 bases and J by 3 bases, 4 bases remained unmatched. The CDR3 DNA follows: TGTGCCAGCAGCCACGGACTAGACTACGAGCAGTACTTC. It yields the protein CASSHGLDYEQYF.

This chain joins TRBV30 and TRBJ1-1; D is undetermined. Germline assignment: CDR1 GTSNPN and CDR2 SVGIG (reference sequence). CDR3 size: 14 residues. Deletions cut 0 bases from V and 1 base from J, with 9 bases between. CDR3 in amino acids: CAWSVRFENTEAFF. The CDR3 DNA reads TGTGCCTGGAGTGTACGGTTTGAGAACACTGAAGCTTTCTTT. Filled out from reference TRBV30 and TRBJ1-1, the complete variable domain reads SQTIHQWPATLVQPVGSPLSLECTVEGTSNPNLYWYRQAAGRGLQLLFYSVGIGQISSEVPQNLSASRPQDRQFILSSKKLLLSDSGFYLCAWSVRFENTEAFFGQGTRLTVV.

This rearrangement joins TRBV6-5 to TRBJ2-2; D is possibly TRBD1 (6 bases). This CDR3 has 15 residues. V shed 6 bases and J shed 1 base, with 12 bases lying between them. Germline assignment: CDR1 MNHEY and CDR2 SVGAGI. CDR3 sequence reads: CASSLATGNTGELFF. CDR3 nucleotides: TGTGCCAGCAGCCTGGCGACAGGGAACACCGGGGAGCTGTTTTTT.

This clone was seen only a few times. CDR3 bases: TGTGCCAGCAGCGTAGACCGGACAGATTTTACGGCTTTCTTT. This sequence encodes CASSVDRTDFTAFF. This chain links TRBV9 with TRBJ1-1; D might be TRBD1 (6 bases). V lost 0 bases and J lost 11, with 17 bases in between. Germline-derived CDR1 and CDR2 are SGDLS and YYNGEE. The CDR3 length is 14 residues.

CDR3 nucleotides: TGTGCCAGCAGCTCGCCTAGCGGCTCGTACAATGAGCAGTTCTTC. Translated: CASSSPSGSYNEQFF. V usage is TRBV7-6 and J usage is TRBJ2-1; TRBD2 agrees at 7 bases. The CDR3 covers 15 residues. After removal of 4 bases from V and 4 bases from J, the junction contained 7 bases not matched to a gene. CDR1 is SGHVS, CDR2 FNYEAQ, per germline.

The rearrangement links TRBV18 to TRBJ2-1, with TRBD2 matching over 8 bases. Germline values: CDR1 KGHSH, CDR2 LQKENI. V shed 3 bases, J shed 2 bases, and the junction held 9 bases outside the gene matches. The CDR3 is 17 residues long. In DNA, the CDR3 is TGTGCCAGCTCACCGTATAGTAGCGGGAACCCCTACAATGAGCAGTTCTTC. Translating it yields CASSPYSSGNPYNEQFF.

The chain has TRBV5-1 and TRBJ2-1, with a tentative D call TRBD2 (6 bases). V was trimmed by 1 base and J by 14 bases, leaving 16 bases between them. The CDR3 is made up of 13 amino acids. The germline V gene encodes CDR1 SGHRS and CDR2 YFSETQ. The CDR3 sequence is CASSLSTGDKKFF. The CDR3 DNA sequence: TGCGCCAGCAGCTTGTCAACGGGGGATAAAAAGTTCTTC.

The J gene is TRBJ2-1, the V gene TRBV28; D uncertain. CDR1 and CDR2 from the germline V gene are MDHEN and SYDVKM. The V and J ends lost 8 bases and 13 bases respectively, with 12 bases between them. The length of the CDR3 is 10 residues. The CDR3 DNA reads TGTGCCAGCGGGCAGTTCCCTCAGTTCTTC. Its translation is CASGQFPQFF.

The rearrangement uses TRBV21-1 and TRBJ2-4; no DNA check was done on the table's D call, TRBD1. TRBV21-1 is a pseudogene. The CDR3 is 18 amino acids. CDR3 sequence (DNA): TGTGCCAGCAGCAAGGGACAGGGGGAATCCTTAAATCTTGACATTCAGTACTTC. This codes for CASSKGQGESLNLDIQYF.

J is TRBJ1-4 and V is TRBV5-1; a possible D gene is TRBD1 (6 bases). CDR3 length equals 14 residues. V lost 2 bases, J lost 6 bases, and 11 bases lay in between. The V gene's germline CDR1 is SGHRS and CDR2 YFSETQ. In DNA, the CDR3 is TGCGCCAGCAGCTTAGGGGGGGGAGATGAAAAACTGTTTTTT. Translation: CASSLGGGDEKLFF.

CDR3 loop: CASSFRVSYEQYF. The CDR3 DNA reads as TGTGCCAGCAGTTTTAGAGTGTCCTACGAGCAGTACTTC. The chain couples TRBV27 to TRBJ2-7; no clear D gene. The length of the CDR3 is 13 residues. The germline V gene has CDR1 MNHEY and CDR2 SMNVEV (reference sequence). The V gene lost 3 bases and the J gene lost 1 base, with 7 bases spanning the gap.

This chain links TRBV6-4 with TRBJ2-1; D is perhaps TRBD2 (6 bases). The germline V gene encodes CDR1 MRHNA and CDR2 SNTAGT. This CDR3 has 15 residues. V was clipped by 4 bases and J by 0 bases, with 10 bases between them. Written as DNA, the CDR3 is TGTGCCAGCAGTGTGGACTACCCCTCCTACAATGAGCAGTTCTTC. Residues: CASSVDYPSYNEQFF.

In DNA, the CDR3 is TGCGCCAGCAGGCGAGGGACAGGGGGGGATGGCTACACCTTC. This translates into CASRRGTGGDGYTF. V is TRBV5-1 and J is TRBJ1-2; 11 bases line up with TRBD1. Germline V gene data show CDR1 as SGHRS and CDR2 as YFSETQ. CDR3 length: 14 residues. The V gene end was trimmed by 5 bases and the J gene end by 6 bases; junction bases not matched to a gene: 6.